This T cell receptor (beta chain) was observed in a study of shared clonotypes between healthy human individuals (dated by TCRdb to 2018 to 2021). Broadly, across the study: A couple of women and three men aged 18 to 49 years were included in the cohort. To estimate repertoire size and how much clonotypes are shared between individuals, the study performed deep sequencing of blood TCR repertoires from roughly five healthy adults. Per donor, three plates each were used for CD4 naive and CD4 memory, two for CD8 naive, and one for CD8 memory. Different laboratories and diverse techniques were used to prepare libraries and sequence TCR repertoires, to increase sequencing depth and limit assay-specific biases. Leukapheresis yielded between about 0.8 and 9.5 billion PBMCs per donor.

TCR CDR3 regions were amplified from genomic DNA by multiplex PCR using the deep immunoSEQ assay. Extracted genomic DNA from each cell subset was spread evenly across all wells of several immunoSEQ 96-well plates, with each plate serving as a replicate. For sorted subsets, roughly 200 ng of genomic DNA, equivalent to some 30,000 T cell genomes, went into each replicate PCR. The purified libraries were quantified using a Qubit 3.0 fluorometer, sized with a Bioanalyzer 2100, and then quantified again using the KAPA Library Quantification kit. Every immunoSEQ 96-well plate was sequenced on a separate single-read 150-cycle Illumina NextSeq 550 flow cell. As for the original processing: The immunoSEQ output contained only junctional sequences without quality scores, so filtering could not match that applied to full-length reads. Sequences were annotated with PyIR, a Python wrapper for IgBLAST v1.9, and V/J genes and CDR3 were assigned using IMGT germline references. Any read was removed if the V/J assignment was weak (E-value above 1e-6), the CDR3 was missing, or the read contained stop codons, out-of-frame junctions, or ambiguous translated residues. A V3J clonotype was defined by an identical inferred V gene, J gene, and CDR3 amino acid sequence. Percentage overlap between repertoires was computed as shared unique clonotypes divided by the size of the smaller repertoire. Three approaches were used to assess repertoire richness: RTK rarefaction, the Chao1 estimator, and Recon v2.1 estimates of unobserved clonotypes. OLGA was used to compute generation probabilities for all TCRbeta clonotypes that the gDNA method yielded from a few donors. TCRdb stores this immuneACCESS table with in-frame sequences only. Part of the clones is absent; in the studies checked, under half of the shortfall reflects unresolved V genes, and no reason is known for the rest. V and J calls and clone size are those listed in that table; D and trimming were worked out from the DNA. The sample table shows 2 million to 2.5 million clones, and roughly 93% are seen once. The ten most abundant clones make up 0.36% of the sample.

Here is what the overall study found, with its caveats: Across a handful of donors, approximately 4.9% of naive CD4, approximately 4% of naive CD8, roughly 2.2% of memory CD4, and approximately 0.4% of memory CD8 clonotypes were shared. The genetic and exposure-history diversity represented was limited by the small number of donors. Clonotypes shared by all four sorted-subset donors showed higher generation probabilities than non-shared clonotypes. Rarefaction of sorted-subset datasets indicated incomplete sequencing despite the large sequencing depth. Pairwise subsampling indicated that sequencing depth was expected to affect the degree of clonotype sharing among donors. Estimated clonotype richness was generally larger for naive than for memory subsets. Sampling was restricted to blood, and TCR repertoires in tissues likely differ from the TCR repertoires found in blood.

The donors were healthy, HIV-negative adults who had no recently reported acute infections or vaccinations. Every donor was a Caucasian adult living in Nashville, Tennessee, USA. CD4+ T cells were enriched by magnetic negative selection; naive cells were then positively selected on CD45RA, and the negative fraction formed the memory subset. After blood collection by leukapheresis, PBMCs were isolated using Ficoll-Histopaque density gradient centrifugation and then cryopreserved in the vapor phase of liquid nitrogen. Analytical flow cytometry was used to check the purity and quantity of each magnetically sorted T cell population. Each sorted fraction had its genomic DNA isolated and then quantified by UV absorbance on a Nanodrop 2000c. A note on this clone: It has no known antigen specificity. No much larger clonotype is one base removed from it; base qualities were not supplied. The same CDR3 can be traced to other DNA sequences in this sample.

This clonotype was sampled from a young man in good health. Some clones in this sample may be carry-over from other donors' samples. The sample was naive CD4+ T cells from PBMCs. Reading the label with the study, this specimen's cell subset or site is: CD45RA+ positively selected.

This receptor carries the CDR3 CASSRGNTEAFF. The bases read TGCGCCAGCAGTCGGGGGAACACTGAAGCTTTCTTT. This receptor chain uses TRBV5-1 and TRBJ1-1, with no reliable assignment of the D segment. Based on the germline V gene, the CDR1 and CDR2 sequences are SGHRS and YFSETQ. The V and J ends are trimmed by 5 bases and 1 base, leaving 6 bases between them. Including cysteine and phenylalanine, the CDR3 has 12 amino acids. The sequence is cut down to CDR3 DNA, 36 bases in frame from base 1.